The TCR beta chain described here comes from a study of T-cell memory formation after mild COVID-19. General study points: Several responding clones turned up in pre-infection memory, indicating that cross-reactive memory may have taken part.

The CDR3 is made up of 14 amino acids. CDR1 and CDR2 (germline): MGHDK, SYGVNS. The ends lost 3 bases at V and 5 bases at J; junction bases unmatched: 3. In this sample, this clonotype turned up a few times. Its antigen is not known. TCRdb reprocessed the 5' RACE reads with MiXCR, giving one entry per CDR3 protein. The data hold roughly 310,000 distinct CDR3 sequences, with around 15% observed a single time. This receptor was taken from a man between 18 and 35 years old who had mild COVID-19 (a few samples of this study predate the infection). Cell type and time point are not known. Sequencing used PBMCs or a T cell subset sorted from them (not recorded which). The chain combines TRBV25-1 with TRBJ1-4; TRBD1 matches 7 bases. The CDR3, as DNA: TGTGCCAGCAGTGACCCAGGGGGGAATGAAAAACTGTTTTTT. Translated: CASSDPGGNEKLFF.